This T cell receptor beta chain originates from a study of control samples from healthy donors and cancer patients (dated by TCRdb to 2020 to 2022). On this clone: This receptor's antigen is unknown. One base away there is no much larger clone; base qualities are not given.

Counted from cysteine to phenylalanine, this CDR3 has 17 amino acids. The read is trimmed to its CDR3 DNA, 51 bases read in frame from base 1. CDR1 SGHNT and CDR2 YYREEE are derived from the germline V gene (reference sequence). Trimming accounts for 5 bases at V and 4 bases at J, while the number of junction bases matched to no gene is 16. The library came from the immunoSEQ multiplex PCR assay. TCRdb took over this immuneACCESS table, retaining in-frame rearrangements with V and J assigned. Such tables are incomplete; in checked studies, under half of the missing clones stem from an unresolved V gene, and the remainder is unexplained. This sample lists 90,000 to 130,000 clones; roughly 88% were detected once. The top ten hold 3.7% of the sample.

Specimen: PBMCs. The sequence was obtained from a woman aged 60-75 years with lung cancer. The chain links TRBV5-4 with TRBJ1-2; the central 8 bases match TRBD1. The DNA is TGTGCCAGCAGTACTGACAGGGGTTCTAGTGGGGCCTATGGCTACACCTTC. This encodes CASSTDRGSSGAYGYTF.